The table lists the clone carrying this T cell receptor beta chain with a few counts. CDR1 is DFQATT and CDR2 is SNEGSKA in the germline V gene (reference sequence). Trimming cost V 2 bases and J 0 bases, with 9 bases left between them. This CDR3 is built from 14 residues. TCRdb re-called the reads through MiXCR, storing one row per CDR3 protein. The top ten clones hold 20% to 25% of a sample with roughly 200,000 distinct CDR3 sequences, about 15% of them seen once. The record originates from a study of T cell repertoires in cytomegalovirus infection. This chain connects TRBV20-1 to TRBJ2-3; no firm D call. The source of this sequence is a human donor in good health (CMV status not recorded). Some clones in this sample may be carry-over from other donors' samples. Sample: CD8+ T cells from PBMCs. CDR3 protein: CSARRMTSTDTQYF. The CDR3 bases are TGCAGTGCTAGAAGAATGACTAGCACAGATACGCAGTATTTT.